The 12 T cell receptor beta chains below come from one sample, sequenced in a study of identifying expanded T cells in peripheral blood. Produced via immunoSEQ multiplex PCR; TCRdb's table is partial and in-frame only. The sample carries 55,000 to 80,000 clones, under 85% recorded once. Source material: blood. Every receptor here comes from a person aged 18-70 years in good health.

The V and J genes are TRBV5-1 and TRBJ2-2; possibly TRBD2 for D (6 bases). The CDR3 has 16 residues. The V end lost 5 bases, the J end lost 2 bases, and 16 bases lay between the germline ends. The germline V gene has CDR1 SGHRS and CDR2 YFSETQ. The CDR3 sequence is CASSTVPGVNTGELFF. The CDR3 coding sequence is TGCGCCAGCAGTACTGTCCCGGGGGTAAACACCGGGGAGCTGTTTTTT.

This clone showed up just once. The chain links TRBV5-1 to TRBJ1-3; D gene ambiguous. Per the germline V gene, CDR1 is SGHRS and CDR2 is YFSETQ. This CDR3 comprises 14 residues. Trimming shortened V by 4 bases and J by 2 bases, and 10 bases separated the two germline ends. DNA of the CDR3: TGCGCCAGCAGCCCCCGGGATACTGGAAACACCATATATTTT. Translation: CASSPRDTGNTIYF.

The chain recombines TRBV4-3 with TRBJ2-1; no firm D call. V shed 1 base and J shed 7 bases, with 8 bases lying between them. From germline, CDR1 is LGHNA and CDR2 YSLEER. This CDR3 has 13 amino acids. Written as DNA, the CDR3 is TGCGCCAGCAGCCAAGCGGGCCAGAATGAGCAGTTCTTC. Translated: CASSQAGQNEQFF.

The V gene is TRBV21-1, the J gene TRBJ2-2; TRBD1 is the table's D call, not checked against the DNA. TRBV21-1 is shown as a pseudogene. This CDR3 contains 16 residues. The CDR3 protein is CASMTLGRLLGGELFF. The CDR3 region has the DNA TGTGCCAGCATGACCCTGGGGCGGCTGTTAGGCGGGGAGCTGTTTTTT.

This clone appeared a single time. The chain is built from TRBV11-2 and TRBJ1-1; a possible D gene is TRBD1 (6 bases). This CDR3 contains 14 residues. From germline, CDR1 is SGHAT and CDR2 FQNNGV. V lost 4 bases and J 5 bases, leaving 14 bases between the germline ends. The CDR3 region is CASSSGVWSTEAFF. The CDR3 bases are TGTGCCAGCAGCTCAGGGGTTTGGTCGACTGAAGCTTTCTTT.

The V gene is TRBV6-5, the J gene TRBJ1-1; 7 bases are shared with TRBD1. V lost 10 bases and J lost 6; bases outside the gene matches: 14. The CDR3 is made up of 14 amino acids. CDR1 is MNHEY, CDR2 SVGAGI, per germline. The CDR3 spells CATSKQGYPSEAFF. In DNA, the CDR3 is TGTGCCACGTCGAAACAGGGGTATCCCTCTGAAGCTTTCTTT.

This clone was picked up one time. The chain joins TRBV7-6 to TRBJ2-1, with D perhaps matching TRBD2 (6 bases). The germline V gene encodes CDR1 SGHVS and CDR2 FNYEAQ. The CDR3 is made up of 11 amino acids. Trimming shortened V by 8 bases and J by 4 bases, and 6 bases separated the two germline ends. The CDR3 coding sequence is TGTGCCAGCGGGACTTACAATGAGCAGTTCTTC. Protein: CASGTYNEQFF.

This chain joins TRBV15 and TRBJ2-3, with a tentative D call TRBD2 (5 bases). Germline V gene sequence: CDR1 LNHNV, CDR2 YYDKDF (reference sequence). Trimming pared 3 bases from V and 0 bases from J, leaving 13 bases between. The CDR3 is made up of 16 amino acids. The CDR3 DNA is TGTGCCACCAGCAGTGGGAGCGGAGATAGCACAGATACGCAGTATTTT. Amino acids: CATSSGSGDSTDTQYF.

This sequence joins TRBV11-2 and TRBJ2-7, with D tentatively TRBD2 (6 bases). The germline V gene encodes CDR1 SGHAT and CDR2 FQNNGV. The CDR3 consists of 15 residues. The V end was cut by 4 bases, the J end by 1 base, with 14 bases between. CDR3 nucleotides: TGTGCCAGCAGCTCTCCGTTTCGGGGGTCCTACGAGCAGTACTTC. Translating gives CASSSPFRGSYEQYF.

The chain links TRBV13 to TRBJ2-7; a weak D match, TRBD1 (6 bases). Deletions cut 5 bases from V and 2 bases from J, with 19 bases between. The germline CDR1 and CDR2 sequences are PRHDT and FYEKMQ (reference sequence). The CDR3 covers 16 residues. This chain's CDR3 is CASSNSQGLPAYEQYV. Here the CDR3 DNA reads TGTGCCAGCAGCAACTCCCAGGGGCTTCCCGCCTACGAGCAGTACGTC.

In its sample, this clone was seen once. The chain couples TRBV6-1 to TRBJ1-2; D not certain. Germline loops: CDR1 MNHNS, CDR2 SASEGT. The CDR3 sequence is 16 residues long. Trimming removed 3 bases from V and 0 bases from J, with 14 bases in between. The CDR3 here is CASSDAVSDTNYGYTF. The DNA of the CDR3 is TGTGCCAGCAGTGACGCTGTCTCAGACACTAACTATGGCTACACCTTC.

V is TRBV30 and J is TRBJ1-5; D remains unclear. V lost 2 bases, J lost 3 bases, and 8 bases lay in between. CDR3 length: 13 amino acids. Germline V gives CDR1 GTSNPN, CDR2 SVGIG (reference sequence). CDR3 nucleotide sequence: TGTGCCTGGAGTCCAGGTTACAATCAGCCCCAGCATTTT. Translation: CAWSPGYNQPQHF.